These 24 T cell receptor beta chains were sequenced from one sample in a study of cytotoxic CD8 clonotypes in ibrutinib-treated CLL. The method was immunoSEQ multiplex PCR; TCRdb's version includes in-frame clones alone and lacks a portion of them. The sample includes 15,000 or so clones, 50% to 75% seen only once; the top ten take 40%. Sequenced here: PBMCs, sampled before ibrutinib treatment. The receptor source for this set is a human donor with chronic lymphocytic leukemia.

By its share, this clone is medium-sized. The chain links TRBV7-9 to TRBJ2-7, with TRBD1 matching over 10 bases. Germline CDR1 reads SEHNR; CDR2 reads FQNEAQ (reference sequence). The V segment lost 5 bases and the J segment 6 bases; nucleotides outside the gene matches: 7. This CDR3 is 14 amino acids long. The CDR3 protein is CASSGWTGGTEQYF. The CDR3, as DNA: TGTGCCAGCAGCGGATGGACAGGGGGGACCGAGCAGTACTTC.

The CDR3 DNA reads TGTGCCACCAGCAGAGAAATCACAGGCAACTCCTATAATTCACCCCTCCACTTT. It yields the protein CATSREITGNSYNSPLHF. This rearrangement joins TRBV15 to TRBJ1-6; D possibly corresponds to TRBD1 (5 bases). The CDR3 length is 18 residues. Germline-derived CDR1 and CDR2 are LNHNV and YYDKDF (reference sequence). The germline V and J ends were trimmed by 0 bases and 0 bases, with 12 bases remaining between them.

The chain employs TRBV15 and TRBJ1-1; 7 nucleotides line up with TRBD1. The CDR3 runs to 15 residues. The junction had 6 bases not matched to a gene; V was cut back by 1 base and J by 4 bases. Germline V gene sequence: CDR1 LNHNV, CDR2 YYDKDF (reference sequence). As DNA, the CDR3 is TGTGCCACCAGCAGAGGCCGACAGGGTCTCACTGAAGCTTTCTTT. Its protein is CATSRGRQGLTEAFF.

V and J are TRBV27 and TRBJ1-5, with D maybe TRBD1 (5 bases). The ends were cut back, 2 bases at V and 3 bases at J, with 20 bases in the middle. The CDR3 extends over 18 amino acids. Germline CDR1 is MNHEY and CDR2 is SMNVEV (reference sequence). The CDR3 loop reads CASSLSFGGAGFNQPQHF. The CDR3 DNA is TGTGCCAGCAGTTTAAGTTTTGGCGGGGCAGGATTCAATCAGCCCCAGCATTTT.

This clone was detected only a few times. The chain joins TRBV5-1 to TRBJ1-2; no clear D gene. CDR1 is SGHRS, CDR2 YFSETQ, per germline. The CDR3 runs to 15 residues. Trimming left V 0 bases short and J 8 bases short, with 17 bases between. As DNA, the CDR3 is TGCGCCAGCAGCTTGGCCGGACGGGCTGCGAGGGGCTACACCTTC. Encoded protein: CASSLAGRAARGYTF. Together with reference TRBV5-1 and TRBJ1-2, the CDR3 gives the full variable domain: KAGVTQTPRYLIKTRGQQVTLSCSPISGHRSVSWYQQTPGQGLQFLFEYFSETQRNKGNFPGRFSGRQFSNSRSEMNVSTLELGDSALYLCASSLAGRAARGYTFGSGTRLTVV.

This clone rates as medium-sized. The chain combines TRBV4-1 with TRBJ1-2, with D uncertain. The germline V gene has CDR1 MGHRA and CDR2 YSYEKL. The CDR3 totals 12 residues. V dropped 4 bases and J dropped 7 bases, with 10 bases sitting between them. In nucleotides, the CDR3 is TGCGCCAGCAGCCGTGAGTTGGGTGGCTACACCTTC. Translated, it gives CASSRELGGYTF.

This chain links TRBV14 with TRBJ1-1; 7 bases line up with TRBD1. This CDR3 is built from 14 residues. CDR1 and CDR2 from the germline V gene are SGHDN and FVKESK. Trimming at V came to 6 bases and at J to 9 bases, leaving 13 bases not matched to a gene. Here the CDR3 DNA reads TGTGCCAGCAGGAAAACAGGGGAGAGGTTGAAAGCTTTCTTT. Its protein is CASRKTGERLKAFF.

The CDR3 region has the DNA TGTGCCAGCAGCCCGAGACAGGGGAAAAACTATGGCTACACCTTC. Translation gives CASSPRQGKNYGYTF. The chain has TRBV7-6 and TRBJ1-2; 8 bases align to TRBD1. V lost 5 bases to trimming and J lost 2 bases; unmatched junction nucleotides: 7. The V gene's germline CDR1 is SGHVS and CDR2 FNYEAQ. This CDR3 spans 15 amino acids.

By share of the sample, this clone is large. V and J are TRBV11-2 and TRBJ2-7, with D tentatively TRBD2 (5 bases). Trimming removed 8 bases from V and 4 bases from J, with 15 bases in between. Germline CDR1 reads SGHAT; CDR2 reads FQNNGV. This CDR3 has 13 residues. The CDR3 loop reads CASLGITGYEQYF. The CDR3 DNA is TGTGCCAGCCTCGGGATCACGGGTTACGAGCAGTACTTC.

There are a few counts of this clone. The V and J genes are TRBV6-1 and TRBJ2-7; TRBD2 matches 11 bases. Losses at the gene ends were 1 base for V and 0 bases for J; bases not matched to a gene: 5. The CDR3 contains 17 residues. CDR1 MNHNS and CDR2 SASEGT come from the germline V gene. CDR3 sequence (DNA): TGTGCCAGCAGTGAAGTCATTAGCGGGGGGGTCTCCTACGAGCAGTACTTC. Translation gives CASSEVISGGVSYEQYF.

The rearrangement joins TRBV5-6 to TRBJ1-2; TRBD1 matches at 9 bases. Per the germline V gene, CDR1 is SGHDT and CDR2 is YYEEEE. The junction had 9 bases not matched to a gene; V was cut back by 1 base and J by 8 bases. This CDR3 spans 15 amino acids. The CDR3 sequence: CASSLTGTGILGYTF. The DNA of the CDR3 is TGTGCCAGCAGCTTGACCGGGACAGGGATCTTGGGCTACACCTTC.

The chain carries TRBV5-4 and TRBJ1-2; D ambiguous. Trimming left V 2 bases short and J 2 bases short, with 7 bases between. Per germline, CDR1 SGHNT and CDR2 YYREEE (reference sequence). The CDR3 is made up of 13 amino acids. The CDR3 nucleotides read TGTGCCAGCAGCTTAGAAGGGAACTATGGCTACACCTTC. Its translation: CASSLEGNYGYTF. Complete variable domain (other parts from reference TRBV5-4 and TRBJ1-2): ETGVTQSPTHLIKTRGQQVTLRCSSQSGHNTVSWYQQALGQGPQFIFQYYREEENGRGNFPPRFSGLQFPNYSSELNVNALELDDSALYLCASSLEGNYGYTFGSGTRLTVV.

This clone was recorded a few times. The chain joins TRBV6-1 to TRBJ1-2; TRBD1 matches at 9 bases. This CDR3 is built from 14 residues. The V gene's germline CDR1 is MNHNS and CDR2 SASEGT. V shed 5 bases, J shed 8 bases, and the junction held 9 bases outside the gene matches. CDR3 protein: CASSNTGGRGGYTF. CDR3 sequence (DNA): TGTGCCAGCAGTAACACAGGGGGCAGAGGGGGCTACACCTTC.

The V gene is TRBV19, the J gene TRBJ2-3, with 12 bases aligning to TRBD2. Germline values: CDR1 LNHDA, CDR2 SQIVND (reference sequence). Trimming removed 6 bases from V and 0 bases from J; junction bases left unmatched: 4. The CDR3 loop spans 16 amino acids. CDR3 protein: CASRVTSGGSTDTQYF. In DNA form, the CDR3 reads TGTGCCAGTAGGGTGACTAGCGGGGGAAGCACAGATACGCAGTATTTT.

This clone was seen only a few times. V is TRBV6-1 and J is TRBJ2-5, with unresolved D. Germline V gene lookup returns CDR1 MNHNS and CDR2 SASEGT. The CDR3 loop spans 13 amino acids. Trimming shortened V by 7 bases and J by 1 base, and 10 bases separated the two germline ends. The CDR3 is CASIRALQETQYF. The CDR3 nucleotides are TGTGCCAGCATTCGTGCGCTCCAAGAGACCCAGTACTTC.

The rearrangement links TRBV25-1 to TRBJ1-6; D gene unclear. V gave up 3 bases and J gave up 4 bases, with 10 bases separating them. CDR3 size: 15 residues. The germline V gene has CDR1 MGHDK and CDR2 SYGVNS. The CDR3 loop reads CASSEALPYNSPLHF. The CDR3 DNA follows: TGTGCCAGCAGTGAGGCGCTTCCTTATAATTCACCCCTCCACTTT.

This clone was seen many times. The CDR3 DNA sequence: TGTGCCAGCAGCTTCCGCGCAGGAGGCAATCAGCCCCAGCATTTT. Translation gives CASSFRAGGNQPQHF. This chain links TRBV5-6 with TRBJ1-5; D unresolved. The CDR3 contains 15 residues. V was clipped by 2 bases and J by 2 bases, with 11 bases between them. CDR1 and CDR2 (germline): SGHDT, YYEEEE.

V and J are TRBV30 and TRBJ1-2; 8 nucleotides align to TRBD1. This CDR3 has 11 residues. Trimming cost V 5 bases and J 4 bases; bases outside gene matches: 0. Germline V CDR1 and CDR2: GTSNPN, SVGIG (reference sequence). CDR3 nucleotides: TGTGCCTGGGGGACAGGCTATGGCTACACCTTC. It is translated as CAWGTGYGYTF.

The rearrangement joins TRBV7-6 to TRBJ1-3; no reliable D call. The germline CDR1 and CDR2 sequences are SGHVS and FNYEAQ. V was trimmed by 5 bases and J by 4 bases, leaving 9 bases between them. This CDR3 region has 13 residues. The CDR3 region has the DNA TGTGCCAGCAGCCCATCAGTCGGAAACACCATATATTTT. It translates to CASSPSVGNTIYF.

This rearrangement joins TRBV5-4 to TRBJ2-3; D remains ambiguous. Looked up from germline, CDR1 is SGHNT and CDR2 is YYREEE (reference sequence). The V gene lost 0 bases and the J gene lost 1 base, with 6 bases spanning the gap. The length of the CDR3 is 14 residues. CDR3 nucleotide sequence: TGTGCCAGCAGCTTGGGGGCGCGCACAGATACGCAGTATTTT. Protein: CASSLGARTDTQYF.

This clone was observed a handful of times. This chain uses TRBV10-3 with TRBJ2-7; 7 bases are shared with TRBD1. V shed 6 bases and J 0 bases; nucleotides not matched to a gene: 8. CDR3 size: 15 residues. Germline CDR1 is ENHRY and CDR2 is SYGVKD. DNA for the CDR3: TGTGCCATCAGCCCCGACAGGGCACTCTCCTACGAGCAGTACTTC. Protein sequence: CAISPDRALSYEQYF.

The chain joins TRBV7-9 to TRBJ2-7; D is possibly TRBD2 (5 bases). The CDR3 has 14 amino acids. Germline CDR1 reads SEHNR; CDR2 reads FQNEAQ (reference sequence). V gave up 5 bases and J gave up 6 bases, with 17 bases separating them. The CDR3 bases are TGTGCCAGCAGCCCCTCCCGCGGGTTCCTCGAGCAGTACTTC. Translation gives CASSPSRGFLEQYF.

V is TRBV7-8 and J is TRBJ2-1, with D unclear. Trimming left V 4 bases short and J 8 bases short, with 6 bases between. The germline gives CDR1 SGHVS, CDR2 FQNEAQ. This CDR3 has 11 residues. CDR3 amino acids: CASSWLDEQFF. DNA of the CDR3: TGTGCCAGCAGCTGGTTGGATGAGCAGTTCTTC.

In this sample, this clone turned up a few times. CDR3 bases: TGTGCCACGGCAACCGGGGCCCACGAGCAGTACTTC. This codes for CATATGAHEQYF. This chain uses TRBV2 with TRBJ2-7; D might be TRBD1 or TRBD2, each matching 5 bases. This CDR3 has 12 amino acids. Germline values: CDR1 SNHLY, CDR2 FYNNEI. Trimming removed 10 bases from V and 5 bases from J, with 15 bases in between.